This is a list of T cell receptor beta chains from one sample in a study of T cell clonotyping in hematopoietic cell transplantation. Libraries were prepared by immunoSEQ multiplex PCR; TCRdb keeps only in-frame clonotypes and omits some of them. Here the sample spans about 45,000 clones, 80% to 85% being singletons. The sequencing here drew on peripheral blood mononuclear cells, taken before stem cell transplant. The receptors here all came from a man aged 55 to 70 with myelodysplastic syndrome. Some clones in this sample may be carry-over from other donors' samples. The conserved cysteine and the conserved F or W are not part of the CDR3 here. D genes are given only for firm matches.

cdr3_aa,v_call,d_call
ASSPYGRGNQPQH,TRBV19,NA
ASSPGQGSTQH,TRBV19,TRBD1
ASSQGGGGGTEAF,TRBV4-3,TRBD1
ATSATGIGNQPQH,TRBV15,NA
ASSQDSSGANVLT,TRBV4-3,NA
ASSEDRDTQY,TRBV6-1,TRBD1
ASRATGQANSPLH,TRBV2,TRBD1
AWRLGISGLAGELF,TRBV30,NA
ASSILTTDTQY,TRBV19,NA
ASSQGPRENEQY,TRBV7-2,NA
ASSIDGEQADSGANVLT,TRBV19,NA
ASTGSGGLTEAF,TRBV28,NA
ASRRTSGGGGTGELF,TRBV2,TRBD2
ASSLSSHRDPRKTQY,TRBV5-7,NA
ASSYWAATGELF,TRBV6-5,NA
ASSILAGISNQPQH,TRBV19,NA
ASSLTGLNEQY,TRBV5-1,NA
ASSPLLIKTATDTQY,TRBV9,NA
ASSLRAGNTDTQY,TRBV11-2,NA
ASNSTSGGVQETQY,TRBV7-3,TRBD2
ASTSPFGRGF,TRBV6-5,NA
ASSQGGSSGGGTQY,TRBV4-2,TRBD2
ASSYVGTEEETQY,TRBV6-5,NA
ASSFFGQGGSPLH,TRBV27,TRBD1
ASSVGQLYNEQF,TRBV5-1,NA
ASSPPTGTGNTIY,TRBV7-9,NA
ASSSVGLTETQY,TRBV27,NA
ASSLRSEVET,TRBV7-9,NA
ASSLDGGLGAGELF,TRBV11-3,NA